The present T cell receptor beta chain was sequenced within a study of blood T cells in healthy people across ages. General study results and limits: Diversity of TCR beta per million T cells declined in a roughly linear way with age. Naive T cell percentage showed a strong correlation with the diversity of TCR beta.

For this clonotype: As yet, its antigen is unknown.

Germline-derived CDR1 and CDR2 are PRHDT and FYEKMQ (reference sequence). This CDR3 has 12 residues. Trimming took 5 bases from V and 7 from J, leaving 11 bases between them. PCR was performed a second time for about 7 to 11 cycles using a sample-barcoded 5' primer and a J-beta primer mix. TCRdb independently ran MiXCR on the 5' RACE reads; one entry per CDR3 protein. This table holds 1.2 million to 1.5 million distinct CDR3 sequences, roughly 60% found once. The gene calls are TRBV13 and TRBJ2-5, with D possibly being TRBD1 (6 bases). This sequence originates from a man aged 18 to 30 in good health. Sequenced: blood. The CDR3 reads CASSRTRGTQYF. The CDR3 DNA reads TGTGCCAGCAGCCGGACCAGGGGGACCCAGTACTTC.